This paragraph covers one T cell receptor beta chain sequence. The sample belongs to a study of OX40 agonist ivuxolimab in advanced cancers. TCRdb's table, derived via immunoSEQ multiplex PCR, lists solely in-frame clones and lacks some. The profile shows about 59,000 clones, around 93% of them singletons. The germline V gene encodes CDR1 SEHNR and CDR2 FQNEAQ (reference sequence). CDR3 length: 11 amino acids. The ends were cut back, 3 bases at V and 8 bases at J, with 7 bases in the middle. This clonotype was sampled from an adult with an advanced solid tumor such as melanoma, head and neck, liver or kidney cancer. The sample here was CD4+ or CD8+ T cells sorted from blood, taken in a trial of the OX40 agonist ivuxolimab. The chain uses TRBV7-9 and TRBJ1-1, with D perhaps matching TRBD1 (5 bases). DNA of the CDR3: TGTGCCAGCAGCTTCGACAGAGAAGCTTTCTTT. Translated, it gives CASSFDREAFF.